One sample yielded the 27 T cell receptor beta chains listed below, sequenced in a study of T cells in Graves' hyperthyroidism and ophthalmopathy. Researchers amplified the TCR beta CDR3 regions from RNA transcripts. The study used the HTBI primer set for a first-round RT-PCR of the TCR CDR3. TCRdb re-called the multiplex PCR reads through MiXCR, storing one row per CDR3 protein. The repertoire has around 430,000 distinct CDR3 sequences, about 15% of them found once; the top ten carry approximately 30%. Sequencing was carried out using blood. The receptors stem from a woman younger than 45 with Graves' hyperthyroidism.

This clonotype was found a few times. This CDR3 reads CASSLALTRAQETQYF. The CDR3 DNA sequence: TGTGCCAGCAGCTTAGCGCTAACAAGGGCCCAAGAGACCCAGTACTTC. The chain employs TRBV7-2 and TRBJ2-5; D unresolved. Per the germline V gene, CDR1 is SGHTA and CDR2 is FQGNSA. Trimming cost V 0 bases and J 1 base, with 12 bases left between them. This CDR3 has 16 amino acids.

The V and J genes are TRBV6-1 and TRBJ1-4; 8 bases line up with TRBD1. V shed 2 bases, J shed 7 bases, and the junction held 6 bases outside the gene matches. Germline lookup yields CDR1 MNHNS and CDR2 SASEGT. The CDR3 has 15 amino acids. DNA of the CDR3: TGTGCCAGCAGTGAACCCAGGGGGCTGGTTGAAAAACTGTTTTTT. Amino acids: CASSEPRGLVEKLFF.

The sample holds many counts of this clonotype. The chain uses TRBV28 and TRBJ2-2; no firm D call. Between the trimmed V and J ends, which lost 3 bases and 6 bases, there was a span of 8 bases. The CDR3 sequence is 13 residues long. CDR1 is MDHEN and CDR2 is SYDVKM in the germline V gene. The CDR3 here is CASSLLAPGELFF. The CDR3 nucleotides are TGTGCCAGCAGTTTGTTAGCTCCCGGGGAGCTGTTTTTT.

This clonotype was found many times. The genes are TRBV18 and TRBJ2-1; TRBD2 matches at 16 bases. Trimming removed 3 bases from V and 9 bases from J; junction bases left unmatched: 11. The CDR3 spans 18 residues. Germline-derived CDR1 and CDR2 are KGHSH and LQKENI. This chain's CDR3 is CASSPPGLAGGPTSEQFF. The CDR3 bases are TGTGCCAGCTCACCGCCGGGACTAGCGGGAGGGCCGACCAGTGAGCAGTTCTTC.

The genes are TRBV19 and TRBJ2-1, with 12 bases matching TRBD2. This CDR3 spans 14 amino acids. V lost 6 bases and J lost 7; bases outside the gene matches: 4. Germline loops: CDR1 LNHDA, CDR2 SQIVND (reference sequence). The DNA for the CDR3 is TGTGCCAGTAGACGACTAGCGGGAGATAATGAGCAGTTCTTC. Protein: CASRRLAGDNEQFF.

V usage is TRBV7-3 and J usage is TRBJ2-5, with D possibly being TRBD1 (5 bases). CDR3 length: 16 residues. Germline V gene data show CDR1 as SGHTA and CDR2 as FQGTGA. V lost 1 base to trimming and J lost 5 bases, with 17 bases between them. The CDR3 nucleotides are TGTGCCAGCAGCTTAATAGGGCTCGAAGGGGTTGAGACCCAGTACTTC. It codes for CASSLIGLEGVETQYF.

This clonotype has at least ten counts. The chain carries TRBV18 and TRBJ2-3; the D gene is possibly TRBD2 (6 bases). Deletions cut 1 base from V and 2 bases from J, with 13 bases between. CDR3 size: 16 residues. Looked up from germline, CDR1 is KGHSH and CDR2 is LQKENI. CDR3 residues: CASSPRAEGSTDTQYF. CDR3 DNA sequence: TGTGCCAGCTCACCACGAGCGGAGGGTTCCACAGATACGCAGTATTTT. Together with reference TRBV18 and TRBJ2-3, the CDR3 gives the full variable domain: NAGVMQNPRHLVRRRGQEARLRCSPMKGHSHVYWYRQLPEEGLKFMVYLQKENIIDESGMPKERFSAEFPKEGPSILRIQQVVRGDSAAYFCASSPRAEGSTDTQYFGPGTRLTVL.

The table lists this clonotype with many counts. The chain has TRBV2 and TRBJ2-3, with 8 bases that match TRBD1. The CDR3 spans 14 residues. V was clipped by 5 bases and J by 6 bases; unmatched bases: 7. Per germline, CDR1 SNHLY and CDR2 FYNNEI. The CDR3 region is CASSPRTGSDTQYF. In DNA, the CDR3 is TGTGCCAGCAGTCCCAGGACAGGGTCGGATACGCAGTATTTT.

This clonotype was observed a few times. The chain couples TRBV6-1 to TRBJ1-5; maybe TRBD1 (5 bases). This CDR3 region has 16 residues. Per the germline V gene, CDR1 is MNHNS and CDR2 is SASEGT. V lost 8 bases to trimming and J lost 0 bases, with 17 bases between them. The CDR3 here is CASRLYAGNSNQPQHF. In DNA form, the CDR3 reads TGTGCCAGCCGCCTGTACGCAGGGAATAGCAATCAGCCCCAGCATTTT.

V is TRBV24-1 and J is TRBJ2-1, with TRBD2 matching 10 bases. CDR3 size: 16 residues. Germline V lookup: CDR1 KGHDR, CDR2 SFDVKD. The V segment lost 4 bases and the J segment 0 bases; nucleotides outside the gene matches: 2. The CDR3 loop is CATSDPSGSSYNEQFF. DNA for the CDR3: TGTGCCACCAGTGACCCTAGCGGGAGCTCCTACAATGAGCAGTTCTTC.

This clonotype was detected ten times or more. This chain links TRBV20-1 with TRBJ2-3; D is perhaps TRBD2 (6 bases). Germline CDR1 DFQATT, CDR2 SNEGSKA (reference sequence). CDR3 size: 15 residues. V lost 5 bases to trimming and J lost 2 bases, with 17 bases between them. The CDR3 bases are TGCAGTGCTGCCCCCTCGACTAGGTACACAGATACGCAGTATTTT. Protein: CSAAPSTRYTDTQYF.

This clonotype appeared a single time. The chain joins TRBV20-1 to TRBJ2-7, with D perhaps TRBD2 (6 bases). The ends were cut back, 6 bases at V and 3 bases at J, with 18 bases in the middle. Germline V gives CDR1 DFQATT, CDR2 SNEGSKA (reference sequence). CDR3 length: 14 residues. The CDR3 DNA follows: TGCAGTGCGGCGACTAGTGGCTTTATCTACGAGCAGTACTTC. It yields the protein CSAATSGFIYEQYF.

This clonotype was seen only a few times. V gene TRBV6-1 combines with J gene TRBJ2-5; a possible D gene is TRBD1 (5 bases). From germline, CDR1 is MNHNS and CDR2 SASEGT. The CDR3 contains 15 residues. V lost 8 bases to trimming and J lost 0 bases, with 16 bases between them. Here the CDR3 DNA reads TGTGCCAGCGACCAAAGGGGCTGGGACCAAGAGACCCAGTACTTC. Translating gives CASDQRGWDQETQYF.

V usage is TRBV20-1 and J usage is TRBJ1-6, with D unclear. The CDR3 has 15 amino acids. CDR1 and CDR2 from the germline V gene are DFQATT and SNEGSKA (reference sequence). V gave up 0 bases and J gave up 11 bases, with 17 bases separating them. CDR3 bases: TGCAGTGCTAGAGATCATTCGTTCGGCGGAGCACCCCTCCACTTT. Its translation is CSARDHSFGGAPLHF.

This clonotype showed up just a few times. V is TRBV5-1 and J is TRBJ2-7; 7 bases map to TRBD2. Germline loops: CDR1 SGHRS, CDR2 YFSETQ. The CDR3 is 16 residues long. After removal of 4 bases from V and 2 bases from J, the junction contained 12 bases not matched to a gene. CDR3 coding DNA: TGCGCCAGCAGCCGAAAAAGGGCGGGAGAAGCCTACGAGCAGTACTTC. This gives the protein CASSRKRAGEAYEQYF.

This clonotype was counted a few times. The rearrangement uses TRBV5-1 and TRBJ2-2; D is tentatively TRBD1 or TRBD2 (5 bases each). Trimming stripped 0 bases from V and 2 bases from J, with 11 bases between. The CDR3 loop spans 16 amino acids. CDR1 SGHRS and CDR2 YFSETQ come from the germline V gene. Here the CDR3 reads CASSLAGRLNTGELFF. For the CDR3, the DNA is TGCGCCAGCAGCTTGGCGGGACGGCTTAACACCGGGGAGCTGTTTTTT.

This clonotype was picked up many times. The V and J genes are TRBV12-3 or TRBV12-4 and TRBJ2-5; D gene ambiguous. Trimming shortened V by 1 base and J by 8 bases, and 8 bases separated the two germline ends. CDR3 size: 12 residues. The CDR3 sequence: CASSLVRYTQYF. CDR3 in DNA: TGTGCCAGCAGTTTAGTGAGGTATACCCAGTACTTC.

This clonotype was seen at least ten times. The V call is TRBV2, the J call TRBJ1-1, with unresolved D. Germline V lookup: CDR1 SNHLY, CDR2 FYNNEI. The germline V and J ends were trimmed by 1 base and 4 bases, with 10 bases remaining between them. There are 14 residues in the CDR3. The CDR3 DNA is TGTGCCAGCAGTGAAGAGTGGTCGGGCACTGAAGCTTTCTTT. This codes for CASSEEWSGTEAFF.

This clonotype was detected only a few times. The chain couples TRBV12-3 or TRBV12-4 to TRBJ1-3; TRBD1 matches at 8 bases. The CDR3 is 17 residues long. V was clipped by 3 bases and J by 2 bases; unmatched bases: 9. In DNA form, the CDR3 reads TGTGCCAGCAGTTTTATCGGGGCCAGGGGGCCTGGAAACACCATATATTTT. Its translation is CASSFIGARGPGNTIYF.

At least ten counts were recorded for this clonotype. The chain is built from TRBV12-3 or TRBV12-4 and TRBJ2-3; possibly TRBD2 for D (5 bases). CDR3 size: 15 residues. The ends were cut back, 7 bases at V and 1 base at J, with 15 bases in the middle. The CDR3 reads CASTSDSSRTDTQYF. DNA for the CDR3: TGTGCCAGCACTTCGGACTCATCGCGCACAGATACGCAGTATTTT.

This clonotype was observed a handful of times. V and J are TRBV20-1 and TRBJ1-2, with unresolved D. CDR3 length: 13 amino acids. Germline loops: CDR1 DFQATT, CDR2 SNEGSKA (reference sequence). Trimming left V 6 bases short and J 0 bases short, with 11 bases between. In nucleotides, the CDR3 is TGCAGTGCCCGGTTCACGGCTAACTATGGCTACACCTTC. Its translation: CSARFTANYGYTF.

This clonotype was counted many times. The CDR3 region has the DNA TGTGCCAGCAGCCGGGCCTCTAGCGGCGGAGGATACGAGCAGTACTTC. Translation: CASSRASSGGGYEQYF. This chain links TRBV6-1 with TRBJ2-7; 7 positions agree with TRBD2. Germline CDR1 and CDR2: MNHNS and SASEGT. The CDR3 has 16 amino acids. Trimming at V came to 6 bases and at J to 4 bases, leaving 15 bases not matched to a gene.

V gene TRBV7-9 combines with J gene TRBJ2-3; unclear D gene. The CDR3 consists of 13 residues. The germline V and J ends were trimmed by 5 bases and 2 bases, with 8 bases remaining between them. The germline gives CDR1 SEHNR, CDR2 FQNEAQ (reference sequence). The CDR3 loop is CASSPESTDTQYF. CDR3 in DNA: TGTGCCAGCAGCCCCGAGTCCACAGATACGCAGTATTTT.

This clonotype was seen more than once but under ten times. V is TRBV18 and J is TRBJ1-4, with 9 bases fitting TRBD1. Trimming took 6 bases from V and 5 from J; bases not matched to a gene: 4. Germline V gives CDR1 KGHSH, CDR2 LQKENI. The CDR3 totals 14 residues. The CDR3 DNA is TGTGCCAGCTCCCCCGACAGGGGGAATGAAAAACTGTTTTTT. Its translation is CASSPDRGNEKLFF.

This clonotype was seen repeatedly, ten times or more. The rearrangement links TRBV20-1 to TRBJ2-3; TRBD2 matches 14 bases. The CDR3 extends over 14 amino acids. Looked up from germline, CDR1 is DFQATT and CDR2 is SNEGSKA (reference sequence). Losses at the gene ends were 5 bases for V and 4 bases for J; bases not matched to a gene: 2. Here the CDR3 DNA reads TGCAGTGCTCCGACTAGCGGGAGGGCAGATACGCAGTATTTT. Protein sequence: CSAPTSGRADTQYF.

This clonotype came up many times. The gene calls are TRBV3-1 and TRBJ2-1; D not resolved. This CDR3 has 13 residues. V was clipped by 0 bases and J by 6 bases, with 6 bases between them. Germline values: CDR1 LGHDT, CDR2 YNNKEL (reference sequence). CDR3 sequence reads: CASSQDPSNEQFF. The CDR3 bases are TGTGCCAGCAGCCAAGACCCTAGCAATGAGCAGTTCTTC.

This chain joins TRBV11-2 and TRBJ1-6; 11 bases agree with TRBD1. V was pared by 5 bases and J by 13 bases, with 7 bases of the junction left unmatched. Germline-derived CDR1 and CDR2 are SGHAT and FQNNGV. The CDR3 contains 14 residues. CDR3 region: CASSPGQGAIPLHF. The DNA of the CDR3 is TGTGCCAGCAGCCCTGGACAGGGGGCAATCCCCCTCCACTTT.